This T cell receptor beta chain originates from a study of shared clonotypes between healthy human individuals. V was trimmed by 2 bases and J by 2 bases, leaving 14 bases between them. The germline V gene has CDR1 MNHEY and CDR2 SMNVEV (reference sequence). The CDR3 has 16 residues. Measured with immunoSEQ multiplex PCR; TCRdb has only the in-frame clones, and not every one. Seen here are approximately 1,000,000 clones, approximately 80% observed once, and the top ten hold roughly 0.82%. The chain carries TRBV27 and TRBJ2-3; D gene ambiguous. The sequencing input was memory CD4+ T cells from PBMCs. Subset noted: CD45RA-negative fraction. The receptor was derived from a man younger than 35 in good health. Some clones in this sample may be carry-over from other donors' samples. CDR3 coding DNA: TGTGCCAGCAGTTTAATATCGTGGCCTCCCACAGATACGCAGTATTTT. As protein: CASSLISWPPTDTQYF.